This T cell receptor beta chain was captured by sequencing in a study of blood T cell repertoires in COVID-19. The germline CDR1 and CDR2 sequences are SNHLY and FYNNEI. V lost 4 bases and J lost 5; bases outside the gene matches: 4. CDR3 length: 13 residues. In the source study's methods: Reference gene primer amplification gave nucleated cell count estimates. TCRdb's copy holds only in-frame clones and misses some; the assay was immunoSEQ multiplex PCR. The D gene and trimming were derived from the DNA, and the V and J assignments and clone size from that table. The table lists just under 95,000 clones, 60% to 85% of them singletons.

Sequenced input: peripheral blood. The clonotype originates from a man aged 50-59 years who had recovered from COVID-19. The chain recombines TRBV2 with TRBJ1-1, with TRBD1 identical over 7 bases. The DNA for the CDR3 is TGTGCCAGCAGTGTCTTCAGGGGGACTGAAGCTTTCTTT. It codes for CASSVFRGTEAFF. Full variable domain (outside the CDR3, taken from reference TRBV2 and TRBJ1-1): EPEVTQTPSHQVTQMGQEVILRCVPISNHLYFYWYRQILGQKVEFLVSFYNNEISEKSEIFDDQFSVERPDGSNFTLKIRSTKLEDSAMYFCASSVFRGTEAFFGQGTRLTVV.